Here is one TCR beta chain with its context. This entry belongs to a study of blood T cell repertoires in COVID-19. Only in-frame clones appear in the TCRdb table, and some are missing; sequencing was by immunoSEQ multiplex PCR. The sample yields 330,000 or so clones, roughly 87% seen once. Seattle patient enrollment occurred during active infection, with longitudinal follow-up thereafter. The CDR3 totals 18 residues. Germline CDR1 MNHEY, CDR2 SMNVEV (reference sequence). Trimming removed 3 bases from V and 5 bases from J, with 25 bases in between. The sequenced material came from peripheral blood. The clonotype comes from a man aged 30 to 39 with COVID-19, enrolled during active disease. The V and J genes are TRBV27 and TRBJ1-2; a weak D match, TRBD1 (5 bases). The CDR3 spells CASSFLPGRRGDLYGYTF. In DNA, the CDR3 is TGTGCCAGCAGTTTCCTCCCGGGTAGGAGGGGCGACCTTTATGGCTACACCTTC.